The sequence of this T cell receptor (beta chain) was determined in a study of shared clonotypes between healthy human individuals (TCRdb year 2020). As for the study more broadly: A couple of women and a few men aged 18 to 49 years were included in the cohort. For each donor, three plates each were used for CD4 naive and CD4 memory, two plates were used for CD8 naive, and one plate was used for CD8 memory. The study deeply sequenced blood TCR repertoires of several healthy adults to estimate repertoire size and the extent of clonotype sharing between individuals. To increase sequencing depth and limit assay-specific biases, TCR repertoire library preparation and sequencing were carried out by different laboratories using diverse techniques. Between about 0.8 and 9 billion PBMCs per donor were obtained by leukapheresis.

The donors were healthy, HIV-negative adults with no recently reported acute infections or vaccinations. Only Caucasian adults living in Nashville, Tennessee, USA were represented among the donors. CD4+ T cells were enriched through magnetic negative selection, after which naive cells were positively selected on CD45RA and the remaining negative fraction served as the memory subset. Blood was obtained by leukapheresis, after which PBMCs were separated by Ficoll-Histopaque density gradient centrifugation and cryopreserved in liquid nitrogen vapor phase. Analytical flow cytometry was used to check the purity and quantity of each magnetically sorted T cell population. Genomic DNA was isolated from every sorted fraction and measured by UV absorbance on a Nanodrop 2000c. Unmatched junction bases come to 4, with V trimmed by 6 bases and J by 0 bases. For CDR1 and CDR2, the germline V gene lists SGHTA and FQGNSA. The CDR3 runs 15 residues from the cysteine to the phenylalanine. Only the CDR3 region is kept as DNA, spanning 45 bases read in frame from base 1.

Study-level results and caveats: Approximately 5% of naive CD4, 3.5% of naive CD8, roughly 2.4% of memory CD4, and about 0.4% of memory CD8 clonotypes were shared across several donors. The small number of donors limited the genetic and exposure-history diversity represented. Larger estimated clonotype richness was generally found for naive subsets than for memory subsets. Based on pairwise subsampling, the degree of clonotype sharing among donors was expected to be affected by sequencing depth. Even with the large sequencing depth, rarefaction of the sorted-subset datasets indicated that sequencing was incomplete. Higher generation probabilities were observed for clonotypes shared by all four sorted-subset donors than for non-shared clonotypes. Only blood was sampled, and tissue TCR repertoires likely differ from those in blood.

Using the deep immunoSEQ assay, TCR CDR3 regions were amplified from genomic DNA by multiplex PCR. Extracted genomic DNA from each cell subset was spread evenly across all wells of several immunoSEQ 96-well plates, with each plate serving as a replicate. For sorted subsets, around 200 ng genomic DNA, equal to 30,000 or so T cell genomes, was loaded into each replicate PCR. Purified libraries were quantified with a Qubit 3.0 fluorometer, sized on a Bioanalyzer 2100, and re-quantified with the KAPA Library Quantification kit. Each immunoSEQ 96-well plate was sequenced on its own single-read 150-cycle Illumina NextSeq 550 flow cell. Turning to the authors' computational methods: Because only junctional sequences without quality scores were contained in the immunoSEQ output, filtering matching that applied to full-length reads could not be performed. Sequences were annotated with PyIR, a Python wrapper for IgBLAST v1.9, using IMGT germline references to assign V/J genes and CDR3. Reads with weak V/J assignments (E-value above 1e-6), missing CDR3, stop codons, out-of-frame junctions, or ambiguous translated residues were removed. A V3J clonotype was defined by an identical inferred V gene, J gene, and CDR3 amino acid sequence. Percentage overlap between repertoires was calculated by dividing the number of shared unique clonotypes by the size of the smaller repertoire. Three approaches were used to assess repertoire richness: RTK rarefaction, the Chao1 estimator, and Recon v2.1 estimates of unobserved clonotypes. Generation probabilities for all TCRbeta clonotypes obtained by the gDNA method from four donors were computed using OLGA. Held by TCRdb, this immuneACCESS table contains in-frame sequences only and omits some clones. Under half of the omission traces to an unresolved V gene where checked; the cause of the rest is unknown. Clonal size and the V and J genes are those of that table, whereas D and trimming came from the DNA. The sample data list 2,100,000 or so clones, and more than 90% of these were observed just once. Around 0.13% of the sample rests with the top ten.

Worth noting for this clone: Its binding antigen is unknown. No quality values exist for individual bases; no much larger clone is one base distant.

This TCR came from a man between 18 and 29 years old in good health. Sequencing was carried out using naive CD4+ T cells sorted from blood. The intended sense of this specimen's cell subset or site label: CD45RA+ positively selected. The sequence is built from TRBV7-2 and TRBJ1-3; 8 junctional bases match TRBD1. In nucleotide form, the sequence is TGTGCCAGCAGTCGAGACAGGGGCTCTGGAAACACCATATATTTT. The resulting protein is CASSRDRGSGNTIYF.